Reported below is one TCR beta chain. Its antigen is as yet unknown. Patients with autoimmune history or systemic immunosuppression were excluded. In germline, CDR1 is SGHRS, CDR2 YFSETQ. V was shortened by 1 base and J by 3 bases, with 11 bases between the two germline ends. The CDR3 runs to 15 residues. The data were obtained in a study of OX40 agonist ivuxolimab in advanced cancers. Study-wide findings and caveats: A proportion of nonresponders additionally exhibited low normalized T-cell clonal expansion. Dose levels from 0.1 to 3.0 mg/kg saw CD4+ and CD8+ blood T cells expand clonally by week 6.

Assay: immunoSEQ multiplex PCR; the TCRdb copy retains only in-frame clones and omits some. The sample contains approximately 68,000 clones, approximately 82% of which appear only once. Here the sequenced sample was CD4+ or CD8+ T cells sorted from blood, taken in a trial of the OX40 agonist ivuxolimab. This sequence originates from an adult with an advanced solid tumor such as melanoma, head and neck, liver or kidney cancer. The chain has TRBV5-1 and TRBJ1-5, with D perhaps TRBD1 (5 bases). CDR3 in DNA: TGCGCCAGCAGCTTGACGGGGCTATACAATCAGCCCCAGCATTTT. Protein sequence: CASSLTGLYNQPQHF. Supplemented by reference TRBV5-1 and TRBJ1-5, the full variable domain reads KAGVTQTPRYLIKTRGQQVTLSCSPISGHRSVSWYQQTPGQGLQFLFEYFSETQRNKGNFPGRFSGRQFSNSRSEMNVSTLELGDSALYLCASSLTGLYNQPQHFGDGTRLSIL.